These 30 T cell receptor beta chains share one sample of origin, sequenced in a study of ipilimumab plus nivolumab after autologous stem cell transplantation. The table came from immunoSEQ multiplex PCR; TCRdb's copy has only in-frame clones and leaves some out. The sample carries about 84,000 clones, about 83% recorded once. The sequences come from PBMCs, collected in a trial of ipilimumab plus nivolumab as post-transplant consolidation. These receptors came from a male donor with diffuse large B-cell lymphoma.

The CDR3 loop reads CASRPLERGTEAFF. The CDR3 DNA reads as TGTGCCAGTAGGCCGTTGGAAAGAGGGACTGAAGCTTTCTTT. The chain recombines TRBV19 with TRBJ1-1, with D unclear. This CDR3 comprises 14 residues. Per germline, CDR1 LNHDA and CDR2 SQIVND (reference sequence). The V end lost 6 bases, the J end lost 5 bases, and 16 bases lay between the germline ends.

The CDR3 spells CASSPDRASYEQYF. CDR3 DNA sequence: TGTGCCAGCTCACCAGACAGGGCCTCCTACGAGCAGTACTTC. The chain is built from TRBV18 and TRBJ2-5; TRBD1 matches at 7 bases. The J call may be mistaken, given a closer DNA end match to TRBJ2-7. The germline CDR1 and CDR2 sequences are KGHSH and LQKENI. This CDR3 comprises 14 residues.

The V gene is TRBV2, the J gene TRBJ2-1; TRBD2 matches at 9 bases. Germline-derived CDR1 and CDR2 are SNHLY and FYNNEI. The CDR3 covers 15 residues. Losses at the gene ends were 4 bases for V and 4 bases for J; bases not matched to a gene: 5. Here the CDR3 reads CASSGGLATYNEQFF. CDR3 nucleotides: TGTGCCAGCAGTGGAGGACTAGCGACTTACAATGAGCAGTTCTTC.

The CDR3, as DNA: TGTGCCAGCAGCTTAGTAGCGGGGAGTCGATATGGCTACACCTTC. Its protein is CASSLVAGSRYGYTF. J is TRBJ1-2 and V is TRBV7-2; D not certain. V was clipped by 1 base and J by 5 bases, with 14 bases between them. Germline assignment: CDR1 SGHTA and CDR2 FQGNSA. The CDR3 length is 15 residues. Based on the CDR3 plus reference TRBV7-2 and TRBJ1-2, the full variable domain is GAGVSQSPSNKVTEKGKDVELRCDPISGHTALYWYRQSLGQGLEFLIYFQGNSAPDKSGLPSDRFSAERTGGSVSTLTIQRTQQEDSAVYLCASSLVAGSRYGYTFGSGTRLTVV.

CDR3 in amino acids: CASSIQLAGAQETQYF. The CDR3 DNA is TGTGCCAGCAGCATCCAACTAGCGGGGGCTCAAGAGACCCAGTACTTC. This rearrangement joins TRBV11-2 to TRBJ2-5; 11 nucleotides agree with TRBD2. The length of the CDR3 is 16 residues. Germline-derived CDR1 and CDR2 are SGHAT and FQNNGV. Germline trimming cut 5 bases from V and 2 bases from J; bases unmatched to any gene: 7.

The chain employs TRBV7-9 and TRBJ1-2; 8 positions match TRBD1. Unmatched junction bases numbered 8, after V lost 6 bases and J lost 8 bases. The germline gives CDR1 SEHNR, CDR2 FQNEAQ (reference sequence). This CDR3 is built from 13 residues. CDR3 nucleotide sequence: TGTGCCAGCAGTTCCGGACAGGGAGGCGGCTACACCTTC. Its translation: CASSSGQGGGYTF. Supplemented by reference TRBV7-9 and TRBJ1-2, the full variable domain reads DTGVSQNPRHKITKRGQNVTFRCDPISEHNRLYWYRQTLGQGPEFLTYFQNEAQLEKSRLLSDRFSAERPKGSFSTLEIQRTEQGDSAMYLCASSSGQGGGYTFGSGTRLTVV.

The rearrangement links TRBV4-2 to TRBJ2-7; a weak D match, TRBD2 (6 bases). The CDR3 has 14 residues. Germline CDR1 and CDR2: LGHNA and YNFKEQ. The V end lost 0 bases, the J end lost 4 bases, and 10 bases lay between the germline ends. In nucleotides, the CDR3 is TGTGCCAGCAGCCAAGATTATGGAGGGTACGAGCAGTACTTC. This codes for CASSQDYGGYEQYF.

The chain recombines TRBV9 with TRBJ2-1; D ambiguous. This CDR3 is 13 amino acids long. Germline V gene data show CDR1 as SGDLS and CDR2 as YYNGEE. Trimming cost V 0 bases and J 7 bases, with 8 bases left between them. Here the CDR3 DNA reads TGTGCCAGCAGCGTAGGTGGGTCAAATGAGCAGTTCTTC. Protein product: CASSVGGSNEQFF.

The J gene is TRBJ2-1, the V gene TRBV27, with a weak D call TRBD2 (6 bases). This CDR3 has 12 residues. Germline V CDR1 and CDR2: MNHEY, SMNVEV (reference sequence). Trimming took 8 bases from V and 6 from J, leaving 11 bases between them. CDR3: CASGGFINEQFF. CDR3 coding DNA: TGTGCCAGCGGGGGGTTTATCAATGAGCAGTTCTTC.

The rearrangement links TRBV30 to TRBJ2-3, with a weak D call TRBD2 (6 bases). Trimming took 0 bases from V and 7 from J, leaving 14 bases between them. This CDR3 contains 14 residues. CDR1 is GTSNPN and CDR2 is SVGIG in the germline V gene (reference sequence). The CDR3 sequence: CAWSVGGKRHTQYF. For the CDR3, the DNA is TGTGCCTGGAGTGTTGGCGGGAAAAGGCATACGCAGTATTTT.

This chain connects TRBV7-9 to TRBJ2-1; TRBD1 agrees at 9 bases. Germline trimming cut 5 bases from V and 7 bases from J; bases unmatched to any gene: 15. The CDR3 runs 17 residues. CDR1 is SEHNR and CDR2 is FQNEAQ in the germline V gene (reference sequence). DNA of the CDR3: TGTGCCAGCAGCCTTGGGACCGGGACAGGGTCGGGGAATGAGCAGTTCTTC. This sequence encodes CASSLGTGTGSGNEQFF.

Worth noting for this clone: Other DNA sequences in the sample encode the same CDR3. The J gene is TRBJ2-5, the V gene TRBV7-2; tentative D call: TRBD2 (6 bases). The CDR3 consists of 14 residues. The V and J ends lost 3 bases and 4 bases respectively, with 12 bases between them. Looked up from germline, CDR1 is SGHTA and CDR2 is FQGNSA. CDR3 bases: TGTGCCAGCAGCTTCTCCTCCGGGGGAGAGACCCAGTACTTC. Translating gives CASSFSSGGETQYF.

This chain uses TRBV21-1 with TRBJ2-3; the table's D call, TRBD2, was not checked against the DNA. TRBV21-1 is labeled a pseudogene. CDR3 length: 13 amino acids. The CDR3 sequence is CASSIRLPHTQYF. The CDR3 DNA reads as TGTGCCAGCAGCATCCGACTACCCCATACGCAGTATTTT.

The V and J genes are TRBV7-9 and TRBJ1-5; weak D call: TRBD1 (5 bases). The CDR3 spans 14 residues. The V gene's germline CDR1 is SEHNR and CDR2 FQNEAQ (reference sequence). V was cut by 1 base and J by 4 bases, with 8 bases left in between. CDR3 protein: CASSLGQRNQPQHF. The CDR3 nucleotides are TGTGCCAGCAGCTTAGGACAGAGGAATCAGCCCCAGCATTTT. The variable domain in full, with the rest retrieved from reference TRBV7-9 and TRBJ1-5, is DTGVSQNPRHKITKRGQNVTFRCDPISEHNRLYWYRQTLGQGPEFLTYFQNEAQLEKSRLLSDRFSAERPKGSFSTLEIQRTEQGDSAMYLCASSLGQRNQPQHFGDGTRLSIL.

The V gene is TRBV19, the J gene TRBJ2-3; 13 positions match TRBD2. The germline CDR1 and CDR2 sequences are LNHDA and SQIVND (reference sequence). V shed 5 bases, J shed 0 bases, and the junction held 8 bases outside the gene matches. The CDR3 extends over 18 amino acids. The CDR3 spells CASSGGTSGTPSTDTQYF. CDR3 sequence (DNA): TGTGCCAGTAGTGGGGGGACTAGCGGGACCCCTAGCACAGATACGCAGTATTTT.

The V gene is TRBV27, the J gene TRBJ2-3, with 7 bases matching TRBD2. Trimming removed 2 bases from V and 3 bases from J; junction bases left unmatched: 2. The germline V gene encodes CDR1 MNHEY and CDR2 SMNVEV (reference sequence). The CDR3 runs to 14 residues. The CDR3 DNA sequence: TGTGCCAGCAGTTTACGACTAGCTACAGATACGCAGTATTTT. The encoded protein is CASSLRLATDTQYF.

The CDR3 DNA follows: TGCGCCAGCAGCTTGCAGGCGAATAACAATGAGCAGTTCTTC. As protein: CASSLQANNNEQFF. The chain carries TRBV5-1 and TRBJ2-1, with D uncertain. V lost 1 base, J lost 5 bases, and 10 bases lay in between. Germline assignment: CDR1 SGHRS and CDR2 YFSETQ. The CDR3 is made up of 14 amino acids.

The chain carries TRBV5-1 and TRBJ1-3, with no clear D. Trimming removed 1 base at V and 7 bases at J, with 15 bases between. Germline assignment: CDR1 SGHRS and CDR2 YFSETQ. The CDR3 runs 15 residues. The CDR3 DNA reads TGCGCCAGCAGCTTGTCCAACACGGCCGGGAACACCATATATTTT. Protein product: CASSLSNTAGNTIYF.

This chain links TRBV7-2 with TRBJ1-1; D call uncertain. The V end was cut by 2 bases, the J end by 11 bases, with 15 bases between. The CDR3 loop spans 13 amino acids. Germline assignment: CDR1 SGHTA and CDR2 FQGNSA. The CDR3 reads CASSLLPGSIAFF. CDR3 sequence (DNA): TGTGCCAGCAGCTTACTGCCGGGTTCTATCGCTTTCTTT.

V gene TRBV10-3 combines with J gene TRBJ2-7, with 9 nucleotides matching TRBD2. Germline CDR1 reads ENHRY; CDR2 reads SYGVKD. Trimming cost V 11 bases and J 0 bases; bases outside gene matches: 5. The CDR3 loop spans 13 amino acids. The CDR3 spells CAAGGQGSYEQYF. The CDR3 region has the DNA TGTGCCGCGGGGGGGCAGGGCTCCTACGAGCAGTACTTC.

A note on this clone: The identical CDR3 is also encoded by other nucleotide sequences in the sample. The V gene is TRBV4-1, the J gene TRBJ2-5, with a possible D match to TRBD2 (5 bases). Germline V gene lookup returns CDR1 MGHRA and CDR2 YSYEKL. The CDR3 extends over 15 amino acids. Trimming removed 4 bases at V and 8 bases at J, with 20 bases between. Here the CDR3 DNA reads TGCGCCAGCAGCCCCAGACTAAGTGCTATGCAAACCCAGTACTTC. Translated, it gives CASSPRLSAMQTQYF.

This chain uses TRBV5-1 with TRBJ2-7; no clear D. Trimming took off 0 bases at V and 2 bases at J, with 12 bases between the two ends. The CDR3 sequence is 15 residues long. Per germline, CDR1 SGHRS and CDR2 YFSETQ. CDR3 nucleotides: TGCGCCAGCAGCTTGGAGTCGGGCCGGACCTACGAGCAGTACTTC. It codes for CASSLESGRTYEQYF.

This chain links TRBV9 with TRBJ2-5, with D possibly called TRBD1 or TRBD2 (6 bases each). Germline CDR1 reads SGDLS; CDR2 reads YYNGEE. V lost 0 bases, J lost 7 bases, and 22 bases lay in between. This CDR3 contains 17 residues. The CDR3 is CASSVGSRGPPPGTQYF. CDR3 sequence (DNA): TGTGCCAGCAGCGTAGGAAGTCGGGGGCCCCCCCCGGGGACCCAGTACTTC. The whole variable domain, filled in from reference TRBV9 and TRBJ2-5, reads DSGVTQTPKHLITATGQRVTLRCSPRSGDLSVYWYQQSLDQGLQFLIQYYNGEERAKGNILERFSAQQFPDLHSELNLSSLELGDSALYFCASSVGSRGPPPGTQYFGPGTRLLVL.

This chain's CDR3 is CASSHPGLETYEQYF. The CDR3 DNA reads TGTGCCAGCAGTCACCCGGGACTAGAGACCTACGAGCAGTACTTC. The rearrangement uses TRBV2 and TRBJ2-7; 8 nucleotides match TRBD2. This CDR3 region has 15 residues. Germline CDR1 is SNHLY and CDR2 is FYNNEI. With 5 bases clipped from V and 2 bases from J, the junction kept 8 bases outside the gene matches.

The chain uses TRBV6-1 and TRBJ1-1, with D tentatively TRBD1 (6 bases). The CDR3 loop spans 12 amino acids. The germline V gene encodes CDR1 MNHNS and CDR2 SASEGT. The germline V and J ends were trimmed by 10 bases and 6 bases, with 15 bases remaining between them. CDR3 residues: CATKHRAPEAFF. The CDR3 DNA is TGTGCCACCAAACACAGGGCCCCTGAAGCTTTCTTT.

The chain recombines TRBV5-6 with TRBJ2-5; D unclear. The length of the CDR3 is 14 residues. Germline V CDR1 and CDR2: SGHDT, YYEEEE. Trimming took 4 bases from V and 5 from J, leaving 15 bases between them. The CDR3 protein is CASSPWTSRETQYF. The CDR3 DNA is TGTGCCAGCAGCCCCTGGACCAGCCGGGAGACCCAGTACTTC.

The V call is TRBV29-1, the J call TRBJ2-7, with 7 bases fitting TRBD1. The CDR3 sequence is 13 residues long. The germline V gene encodes CDR1 SQVTM and CDR2 ANQGSEA. Trimming at V came to 5 bases and at J to 7 bases, leaving 11 bases not matched to a gene. The CDR3 is CSVRTGVNGEQYF. The CDR3 DNA reads TGCAGCGTTCGAACAGGGGTAAACGGGGAGCAGTACTTC.

This chain uses TRBV5-4 with TRBJ2-5; the D gene could be TRBD1 or TRBD2 (5 bases each). The ends were cut back, 5 bases at V and 5 bases at J, with 10 bases in the middle. This CDR3 spans 12 amino acids. In germline, CDR1 is SGHNT, CDR2 YYREEE (reference sequence). The CDR3 reads CASSLRGETQYF. In nucleotides, the CDR3 is TGTGCCAGCAGTTTGAGGGGTGAGACCCAGTACTTC.

V is TRBV5-4 and J is TRBJ1-1, with D tentatively TRBD1 (6 bases). The CDR3 consists of 14 residues. V lost 5 bases, J lost 6 bases, and 17 bases lay in between. The germline gives CDR1 SGHNT, CDR2 YYREEE (reference sequence). CDR3 region: CASSPKGGSPEAFF. The CDR3 DNA is TGTGCCAGCAGTCCCAAGGGGGGATCTCCTGAAGCTTTCTTT.

This chain joins TRBV2 and TRBJ2-2, with 9 bases that match TRBD1. Germline V lookup: CDR1 SNHLY, CDR2 FYNNEI. V was clipped by 10 bases and J by 1 base; unmatched bases: 4. The CDR3 is 14 amino acids. The CDR3 nucleotides are TGTGCCATAAACAGGGGGCTGAACACCGGGGAGCTGTTTTTT. Translation: CAINRGLNTGELFF.